One sample yielded the 26 T cell receptor beta chains listed below, sequenced in a study of beta chain features in type 1 diabetes. The study reverse transcribed the entire isolated RNA, so it sequenced expressed TCRB transcripts. Clones were sequenced by immunoSEQ multiplex PCR, and TCRdb holds only the in-frame ones, with some missing. The sample includes around 500,000 clones, 9.5% to 12% of them seen just once. Source material: naive CD4+ T cells from blood. The receptor source for this set is a young woman in good health.

This clone showed up just once. CDR3 region: CASKWTGELFF. CDR3 in DNA: TGTGCCAGCAAGTGGACCGGGGAGCTGTTTTTT. V usage is TRBV11-3 and J usage is TRBJ2-2; D unclear. Trimming shortened V by 7 bases and J by 5 bases, and 5 bases separated the two germline ends. This CDR3 is built from 11 residues. Germline CDR1 reads SGHNT; CDR2 reads YENEEA.

This CDR3 reads CASSGQGPETQYF. As DNA, the CDR3 is TGTGCCAGCAGCGGACAGGGACCAGAGACCCAGTACTTC. The V gene is TRBV7-2, the J gene TRBJ2-5, with 8 positions matching TRBD1. J gave up 4 bases and V 5 bases, and 3 bases lay outside the gene matches. This CDR3 comprises 13 residues. Germline assignment: CDR1 SGHTA and CDR2 FQGNSA.

This chain joins TRBV7-2 and TRBJ2-1; TRBD1 aligns across 7 bases. Germline V lookup: CDR1 SGHTA, CDR2 FQGNSA. The CDR3 length is 16 residues. The junction had 4 bases not matched to a gene; V was cut back by 0 bases and J by 2 bases. CDR3 sequence: CASSLARDSAYNEQFF. The DNA for the CDR3 is TGTGCCAGCAGCTTAGCCCGGGACAGCGCCTACAATGAGCAGTTCTTC.

This clone was counted a few times. The chain joins TRBV4-2 to TRBJ2-7, with 9 bases lining up with TRBD2. This CDR3 spans 19 amino acids. V shed 0 bases and J 5 bases; nucleotides not matched to a gene: 17. Looked up from germline, CDR1 is LGHNA and CDR2 is YNFKEQ. The CDR3 DNA reads as TGTGCCAGCAGCCAAGAGATGGTCGGTAGCGGGAGTTCAGTCAACGAGCAGTACTTC. This sequence encodes CASSQEMVGSGSSVNEQYF.

In this sample, this clone turned up a few times. This chain joins TRBV28 and TRBJ1-6; D is undetermined. In germline, CDR1 is MDHEN, CDR2 SYDVKM. The CDR3 has 14 residues. The ends were cut back, 1 base at V and 9 bases at J, with 10 bases in the middle. CDR3 residues: CASSLLQLGSPLHF. CDR3 nucleotides: TGTGCCAGCAGTTTATTGCAGCTTGGTTCACCCCTCCACTTT.

This CDR3 is CASSGNSGTAQETQYF. The CDR3 region has the DNA TGCGCCAGCAGCGGGAATTCCGGGACTGCACAAGAGACCCAGTACTTC. The chain links TRBV5-1 to TRBJ2-5; D perhaps matches TRBD2 (6 bases). The CDR3 has 16 residues. Germline lookup yields CDR1 SGHRS and CDR2 YFSETQ. V was pared by 4 bases and J by 2 bases, with 18 bases between. The whole variable domain, filled in from reference TRBV5-1 and TRBJ2-5, reads KAGVTQTPRYLIKTRGQQVTLSCSPISGHRSVSWYQQTPGQGLQFLFEYFSETQRNKGNFPGRFSGRQFSNSRSEMNVSTLELGDSALYLCASSGNSGTAQETQYFGPGTRLLVL.

V and J are TRBV29-1 and TRBJ1-1; 8 bases align to TRBD1. This CDR3 comprises 12 residues. Per the germline V gene, CDR1 is SQVTM and CDR2 is ANQGSEA. Trimming at V came to 7 bases and at J to 5 bases, leaving 6 bases not matched to a gene. The DNA of the CDR3 is TGCAGCGGCGCCACAGGGGGGACTGAAGCTTTCTTT. Its translation: CSGATGGTEAFF.

Here the CDR3 DNA reads TGTGCCAGCAGCTTAGATCTGACAGGGGGGTCCTACGAGCAGTACTTC. The encoded protein is CASSLDLTGGSYEQYF. The V gene is TRBV11-3, the J gene TRBJ2-7, with 9 bases lining up with TRBD1. The CDR3 extends over 16 amino acids. Germline V gives CDR1 SGHNT, CDR2 YENEEA. The trim removed 0 bases at V and 1 base at J, leaving 4 bases unmatched.

This rearrangement joins TRBV7-9 to TRBJ2-1, with TRBD2 matching over 13 bases. The CDR3 length is 18 residues. Trimming took 5 bases from V and 0 from J; bases not matched to a gene: 7. CDR1 and CDR2 from the germline V gene are SEHNR and FQNEAQ (reference sequence). The CDR3 protein is CASSTGTSGKDSYNEQFF. CDR3 DNA: TGTGCCAGCAGCACTGGGACTAGCGGGAAGGACTCCTACAATGAGCAGTTCTTC.

The chain couples TRBV7-2 to TRBJ1-1; D gene uncertain. CDR1 and CDR2 (germline): SGHTA, FQGNSA. V dropped 5 bases and J dropped 10 bases, with 11 bases sitting between them. The CDR3 consists of 11 residues. CDR3 DNA: TGTGCCAGCAGCCCAGTTTCGTCAGCTTTCTTT. Its translation: CASSPVSSAFF.

This clone has only a few counts. The rearrangement uses TRBV18 and TRBJ2-3, with D uncertain. CDR1 and CDR2 from the germline V gene are KGHSH and LQKENI. The V and J ends lost 4 bases and 6 bases respectively, with 14 bases between them. This CDR3 contains 14 residues. The CDR3 nucleotides read TGTGCCAGCTCACTTAACCCTCATAAGGATACGCAGTATTTT. The encoded protein is CASSLNPHKDTQYF.

The CDR3: CASSPRTGGNYGYTF. The CDR3, as DNA: TGCGCCAGCAGCCCGAGGACAGGGGGAAACTATGGCTACACCTTC. The chain recombines TRBV4-1 with TRBJ1-2; TRBD1 aligns across 10 bases. Germline values: CDR1 MGHRA, CDR2 YSYEKL. This CDR3 comprises 15 residues. V lost 4 bases, J lost 2 bases, and 4 bases stayed unmatched.

This CDR3 is CASTRDSYEQYV. For the CDR3, the DNA is TGTGCCAGCACCCGGGACAGCTACGAGCAGTACGTC. This chain links TRBV2 with TRBJ2-7; TRBD1 matches at 7 bases. V dropped 7 bases and J dropped 3; count of bases not matched to a gene: 3. The CDR3 covers 12 residues. CDR1 is SNHLY and CDR2 is FYNNEI in the germline V gene.

The chain employs TRBV6-6 and TRBJ2-6; TRBD1 might be the D (6 bases). Germline lookup yields CDR1 MNHNY and CDR2 SVGAGI (reference sequence). This CDR3 is 16 amino acids long. Trimming removed 9 bases from V and 0 bases from J, with 15 bases in between. CDR3 sequence: CASTGTTVSGANVLTF. The DNA of the CDR3 is TGTGCCAGTACCGGGACAACTGTCTCTGGGGCCAACGTCCTGACTTTC.

J is TRBJ2-7 and V is TRBV2, with D possibly being TRBD2 (5 bases). CDR1 SNHLY and CDR2 FYNNEI come from the germline V gene. V was clipped by 6 bases and J by 3 bases, with 9 bases between them. The CDR3 runs to 12 residues. The CDR3: CASRDSGYEQYV. DNA of the CDR3: TGTGCCAGCAGGGACTCTGGCTACGAGCAGTACGTC.

This clone occurred a few times. This chain links TRBV14 with TRBJ2-5, with 12 bases identical to TRBD2. The CDR3 has 16 residues. The V gene end was trimmed by 2 bases and the J gene end by 2 bases; junction bases not matched to a gene: 3. Germline CDR1 SGHDN, CDR2 FVKESK. CDR3 DNA: TGTGCCAGCAGCCAACTCCTAGCGGGAGGGCAAGAGACCCAGTACTTC. Translating it yields CASSQLLAGGQETQYF.

This clone was found a few times. The chain uses TRBV14 and TRBJ2-7, with a weak D call TRBD2 (6 bases). CDR1 SGHDN and CDR2 FVKESK come from the germline V gene. The V end lost 0 bases, the J end lost 2 bases, and 14 bases lay between the germline ends. This CDR3 contains 16 residues. CDR3: CASSQDRLARAYEQYF. As DNA, the CDR3 is TGTGCCAGCAGCCAAGATAGGCTAGCGCGAGCCTACGAGCAGTACTTC.

This clone occurred a few times. V gene TRBV4-2 combines with J gene TRBJ2-1; the D is unclear. In germline, CDR1 is LGHNA, CDR2 YNFKEQ. This CDR3 comprises 14 residues. The germline V and J ends were trimmed by 2 bases and 7 bases, with 12 bases remaining between them. The CDR3 bases are TGTGCCAGCAGCCAAACGGTCTCCCGGAATGAGCAGTTCTTC. Residues: CASSQTVSRNEQFF.

This clone turned up a few times. The V gene is TRBV15, the J gene TRBJ2-7; the D call may be TRBD1 or TRBD2 (5 bases each). The germline V gene has CDR1 LNHNV and CDR2 YYDKDF (reference sequence). The CDR3 has 14 residues. The V end lost 0 bases, the J end lost 6 bases, and 12 bases lay between the germline ends. Here the CDR3 DNA reads TGTGCCACCAGCAGAGATCCGGGACCAGGCGAGCAGTACTTC. Encoded protein: CATSRDPGPGEQYF.

This clone was seen a few times. The V and J genes are TRBV30 and TRBJ1-2; 9 bases are shared with TRBD1. Germline loops: CDR1 GTSNPN, CDR2 SVGIG (reference sequence). Losses at the gene ends were 5 bases for V and 4 bases for J; bases not matched to a gene: 5. CDR3 length: 13 amino acids. The CDR3: CAWATGGGYGYTF. DNA of the CDR3: TGTGCCTGGGCAACAGGGGGCGGCTATGGCTACACCTTC.

This clone was counted a few times. The rearrangement links TRBV29-1 to TRBJ2-1; D remains unclear. Trimming left V 3 bases short and J 8 bases short, with 8 bases between. Looked up from germline, CDR1 is SQVTM and CDR2 is ANQGSEA. This CDR3 has 11 amino acids. CDR3: CSVEPRDEQFF. The CDR3 region has the DNA TGCAGCGTTGAGCCTCGGGATGAGCAGTTCTTC.

This clone was counted between two and nine times. As DNA, the CDR3 is TGTGCCAGCACCCCGCGCGGGACAGAGACCCAGTACTTC. Amino acid sequence: CASTPRGTETQYF. V usage is TRBV2 and J usage is TRBJ2-5; D possibly corresponds to TRBD2 (6 bases). The germline V gene has CDR1 SNHLY and CDR2 FYNNEI. V lost 7 bases and J lost 4, with 13 bases in between. CDR3 length: 13 amino acids.

The chain couples TRBV7-3 to TRBJ2-1; 12 bases match TRBD2. Germline V CDR1 and CDR2: SGHTA, FQGTGA. V shed 2 bases and J 1 base; nucleotides not matched to a gene: 6. The CDR3 extends over 18 amino acids. CDR3 in amino acids: CASSLPGTSGSSYNEQFF. CDR3 in DNA: TGTGCCAGCAGCTTACCGGGGACTAGCGGGTCTTCCTACAATGAGCAGTTCTTC.

The V call is TRBV6-5, the J call TRBJ1-5; D gene uncertain. The CDR3 is 13 residues long. V was clipped by 8 bases and J by 2 bases, with 10 bases between them. Germline lookup yields CDR1 MNHEY and CDR2 SVGAGI. CDR3 DNA sequence: TGTGCCAGCCGCCAAGGACGCAATCAGCCCCAGCATTTT. This gives the protein CASRQGRNQPQHF.

J is TRBJ2-7 and V is TRBV25-1; D call uncertain. The CDR3 extends over 11 amino acids. The germline V gene has CDR1 MGHDK and CDR2 SYGVNS. V was pared by 4 bases and J by 6 bases, with 7 bases between. The DNA of the CDR3 is TGTGCCAGCAGTGTTAGATTCGAGCAGTACTTC. This sequence encodes CASSVRFEQYF.

This sequence joins TRBV6-5 and TRBJ1-2; D unresolved. Trimming removed 0 bases at V and 8 bases at J, with 13 bases between. Germline CDR1 is MNHEY and CDR2 is SVGAGI. The CDR3 has 14 residues. The CDR3 loop reads CASSYSSGVRGYTF. The CDR3 bases are TGTGCCAGCAGTTACTCGTCCGGGGTGCGGGGCTACACCTTC.